These 3 T cell receptor beta chains were sequenced from one sample in a study of T cell changes during pregnancy in multiple sclerosis. Repertoires were generated with immunoSEQ multiplex PCR, while TCRdb's copy carries only in-frame clones and drops some. The table shows 40,000 or so clones, with roughly 93% occurring only once. The sequences come from CD8+ T cells from peripheral blood mononuclear cells, collected in the third trimester of pregnancy. These receptors were collected from a female donor with multiple sclerosis, enrolled in a pregnancy study.

This clone appeared a few times. V usage is TRBV27 and J usage is TRBJ1-2, with a tentative D call TRBD1 (5 bases). Trimming took off 6 bases at V and 8 bases at J, with 13 bases between the two ends. Looked up from germline, CDR1 is MNHEY and CDR2 is SMNVEV (reference sequence). This CDR3 contains 12 residues. CDR3: CASRDGGEGYTF. In nucleotides, the CDR3 is TGTGCCAGCAGAGACGGAGGGGAGGGCTACACCTTC.

The CDR3 here is CASSTLVNNEQFF. The CDR3 DNA follows: TGTGCCAGCAGCACCCTAGTAAACAATGAGCAGTTCTTC. This sequence joins TRBV7-9 and TRBJ2-1; D gene unclear. CDR1 and CDR2 from the germline V gene are SEHNR and FQNEAQ (reference sequence). CDR3 length: 13 residues. The ends were cut back, 5 bases at V and 5 bases at J, with 10 bases in the middle.

V and J are TRBV7-6 and TRBJ2-7; D gene uncertain. Trimming left V 3 bases short and J 1 base short, with 7 bases between. Per germline, CDR1 SGHVS and CDR2 FNYEAQ. The CDR3 has 13 residues. In DNA form, the CDR3 reads TGTGCCAGCAGCTTGAGCCATTCCTACGAGCAGTACTTC. Protein: CASSLSHSYEQYF. Based on the CDR3 plus reference TRBV7-6 and TRBJ2-7, the full variable domain is GAGVSQSPRYKVTKRGQDVALRCDPISGHVSLYWYRQALGQGPEFLTYFNYEAQQDKSGLPNDRFSAERPEGSISTLTIQRTEQRDSAMYRCASSLSHSYEQYFGPGTRLTVT.